The 8 T cell receptor beta chains given below trace back to one sample, sequenced in a study of CD8 T cell repertoires and HIV-1 epitope variants (dated by TCRdb to about 2020). Their recognized antigens are unknown. Receptor amplification or capture employed the immunoSEQ multiplex PCR assay. The clones in this table, taken by TCRdb from immuneACCESS, are in-frame only. Not every clone is retained; where verified, under half of the shortfall comes from an unresolved V gene, and the cause of the rest is unknown. Counted in this sample were about 6,300 clones; approximately 70% of them appeared once. The top ten constitute approximately 45% of the sample. The sequencing input was cultured CD8+ T cells derived from PBMCs. These receptors were obtained from a male donor with HIV.

This chain's CDR3 is CASKEAATADTQYF. CDR3 bases: TGTGCCAGTAAGGAAGCAGCAACCGCAGATACGCAGTATTTT. The chain uses TRBV19 and TRBJ2-3; unclear D gene. The CDR3 covers 14 residues. V was cut by 7 bases and J by 4 bases, with 15 bases left in between. CDR1 is LNHDA and CDR2 is SQIVND in the germline V gene (reference sequence).

The chain links TRBV7-6 to TRBJ2-2; perhaps TRBD1 as D (6 bases). In germline, CDR1 is SGHVS, CDR2 FNYEAQ. This CDR3 contains 16 residues. The ends were cut back, 4 bases at V and 1 base at J, with 13 bases in the middle. CDR3 nucleotides: TGTGCCAGCAGCTCTGCGACGACAGGGAACACCGGGGAGCTGTTTTTT. This codes for CASSSATTGNTGELFF. Looking up the rest from reference TRBV7-6 and TRBJ2-2 gives the full variable domain: GAGVSQSPRYKVTKRGQDVALRCDPISGHVSLYWYRQALGQGPEFLTYFNYEAQQDKSGLPNDRFSAERPEGSISTLTIQRTEQRDSAMYRCASSSATTGNTGELFFGEGSRLTVL.

This clone was counted a few times. The chain links TRBV5-4 to TRBJ2-1; D is unclear. Germline CDR1 is SGHNT and CDR2 is YYREEE (reference sequence). This CDR3 is built from 13 residues. The V end lost 4 bases, the J end lost 0 bases, and 5 bases lay between the germline ends. As DNA, the CDR3 is TGTGCCAGCAGCGGTAGCTCCTACAATGAGCAGTTCTTC. It yields the protein CASSGSSYNEQFF.

The V and J genes are TRBV7-2 and TRBJ2-7, with D hard to call. Germline CDR1 reads SGHTA; CDR2 reads FQGNSA. This CDR3 comprises 12 residues. V dropped 0 bases and J dropped 7 bases, with 7 bases sitting between them. The CDR3 here is CASSLAQVEQYF. The CDR3, as DNA: TGTGCCAGCAGCTTAGCGCAGGTGGAGCAGTACTTC.

This chain connects TRBV11-2 to TRBJ1-3; the D gene is possibly TRBD1 (5 bases). The CDR3 runs to 17 residues. Germline assignment: CDR1 SGHAT and CDR2 FQNNGV. The V gene lost 3 bases and the J gene lost 0 bases, with 15 bases spanning the gap. CDR3 protein: CASSFPSQGNSGNTIYF. DNA of the CDR3: TGTGCCAGCAGCTTCCCCTCGCAGGGTAACTCTGGAAACACCATATATTTT.

The gene calls are TRBV9 and TRBJ2-3; 8 bases are shared with TRBD2. CDR1 and CDR2 (germline): SGDLS, YYNGEE. Losses at the gene ends were 0 bases for V and 2 bases for J; bases not matched to a gene: 5. The CDR3 spans 16 residues. The CDR3 region has the DNA TGTGCCAGCAGCGTAGTCCCAGCGGGGGCCACAGATACGCAGTATTTT. It encodes CASSVVPAGATDTQYF.

The gene calls are TRBV18 and TRBJ2-7; D gene unclear. Deletions cut 3 bases from V and 3 bases from J, with 18 bases between. CDR1 is KGHSH and CDR2 is LQKENI in the germline V gene. CDR3 size: 16 residues. CDR3 in DNA: TGTGCCAGCTCACCCGCCTTCGGGTCAGAATACTACGAGCAGTACTTC. This translates into CASSPAFGSEYYEQYF.

This clone was observed a handful of times. The chain uses TRBV6-1 and TRBJ1-5, with a possible D match to TRBD1 (6 bases). The CDR3 contains 13 residues. The V end was cut by 10 bases, the J end by 5 bases, with 15 bases between. Germline assignment: CDR1 MNHNS and CDR2 SASEGT. As DNA, the CDR3 is TGTGCCATCCGTGAAAGGGGGGATCAGCCCCAGCATTTT. Its protein product is CAIRERGDQPQHF.